This TCR beta chain is from a study of beta chain features in type 1 diabetes. The authors reverse transcribed all of the isolated RNA, so sequencing captured expressed TCRB transcripts. Sequencing was performed with immunoSEQ multiplex PCR; in TCRdb, only in-frame clones are kept and a portion is missing. Here the sample spans roughly 250,000 clones, approximately 70% being singletons. The origin of this receptor is a man aged 30 to 45 in good health. The sequencing sample was made of naive CD4+ T cells from blood.

The CDR3 reads CSGSSGQNYNEQFF. The CDR3, as DNA: TGCAGCGGGTCCTCGGGACAGAACTACAATGAGCAGTTCTTC. The rearrangement links TRBV29-1 to TRBJ2-1; 7 bases align to TRBD1. Germline CDR1 is SQVTM and CDR2 is ANQGSEA. CDR3 length equals 14 residues. The junction had 9 bases not matched to a gene; V was cut back by 7 bases and J by 3 bases.